This T cell receptor (beta chain) was found in a study of neurological immune-mediated disorders. General study points: Sharing of CDR3 amino acid sequences among expanded clones across subjects was absent, suggesting private repertoires in all groups.

It was from 2 million PBMCs stored at -80 C that the unsorted libraries were obtained. One entry per CDR3 protein results from TCRdb running MiXCR on the 5' RACE reads. The table records tens of thousands of distinct CDR3 sequences, almost 2.5% of them present only once. This clonotype was observed many times. The target antigen is unknown. This CDR3 region has 15 residues. CDR1 and CDR2 from the germline V gene are ENHRY and SYGVKD. The germline V and J ends were trimmed by 6 bases and 1 base, with 13 bases remaining between them. Sequenced input: PBMCs. The genes are TRBV10-3 and TRBJ2-1, with D possibly matching TRBD2 (5 bases). This receptor was identified in a woman in her forties or fifties with multiple sclerosis. The CDR3 bases are TGTGCCATCAGCCCCCCCGAGCGGTCCTACAATGAGCAGTTCTTC. Amino acid sequence: CAISPPERSYNEQFF.